This TCR beta chain was captured in a study of blood T cell repertoires in COVID-19. Study at large: Sources were T cells, B-cell-depleted T cells, or PBMCs; the material itself was cDNA or gDNA.

Measured with immunoSEQ multiplex PCR; TCRdb has only the in-frame clones, and not every one. Of about 150,000 clones in the sample, 80% to 90% were seen once. Germline assignment: CDR1 GTSNPN and CDR2 SVGIG (reference sequence). V gave up 3 bases and J gave up 2 bases; unmatched junction bases: 7. This CDR3 comprises 15 residues. A Seattle source enrolled patients during active infection and followed them longitudinally. Sequenced material: peripheral blood. The chain recombines TRBV30 with TRBJ2-5; 9 nucleotides match TRBD2. This clonotype was sampled from a man younger than 35 with COVID-19, enrolled during active disease. CDR3 bases: TGTGCCTGGAGCCCAGCGGGAGGCTTTCAAGAGACCCAGTACTTC. Encoded protein: CAWSPAGGFQETQYF.